The 27 T cell receptor beta chains below all came from one sample that was sequenced in a study of shared clonotypes between healthy human individuals. Repertoires were generated with immunoSEQ multiplex PCR, while TCRdb's copy carries only in-frame clones and drops some. This sample has approximately 97,000 clones, with roughly two thirds found just once. The sample consisted of memory CD8+ T cells sorted from blood. Subset in this sample: CD45RO+ cells pooled with CCR7-negative TemRA cells. Source of these receptors: a man aged 25-45 years in good health.

As concerns this clone: In the same sample, other DNA sequences code for this CDR3. The rearrangement uses TRBV30 and TRBJ1-3, with 7 bases matching TRBD1. CDR3 length: 15 residues. J lost 0 bases, V lost 3 bases, and 5 bases had no gene match. The germline CDR1 and CDR2 sequences are GTSNPN and SVGIG (reference sequence). For the CDR3, the DNA is TGTGCCTGGAGCAGGGACAGTGGCTCTGGAAACACCATATATTTT. It codes for CAWSRDSGSGNTIYF.

In this sample, this clone turned up a few times. In nucleotides, the CDR3 is TGTGCCAGCAGCTTAAACCGGGACTCCTACAATGAGCAGTTCTTC. This codes for CASSLNRDSYNEQFF. The chain combines TRBV7-8 with TRBJ2-1; TRBD2 might be the D (5 bases). The V end was cut by 2 bases, the J end by 0 bases, with 8 bases between. The V gene's germline CDR1 is SGHVS and CDR2 FQNEAQ. This CDR3 region has 15 residues.

V is TRBV28 and J is TRBJ2-7; possibly TRBD2 for D (5 bases). V lost 6 bases and J 3 bases, leaving 18 bases between the germline ends. The length of the CDR3 is 15 residues. Germline CDR1 MDHEN, CDR2 SYDVKM. The CDR3, as DNA: TGTGCCAGCAGCTCCTCATTATTACTAGACTACGAGCAGTACTTC. It translates to CASSSSLLLDYEQYF.

V and J are TRBV5-1 and TRBJ2-5; D is unresolved. The CDR3 loop spans 15 amino acids. V was clipped by 1 base and J by 1 base, with 11 bases between them. Germline lookup yields CDR1 SGHRS and CDR2 YFSETQ. The CDR3 nucleotides are TGCGCCAGCAGCTTGCTAGTCCCCTTCCAAGAGACCCAGTACTTC. This encodes CASSLLVPFQETQYF.

The chain combines TRBV29-1 with TRBJ1-2; D is unresolved. V dropped 6 bases and J dropped 8 bases, with 13 bases sitting between them. The CDR3 covers 11 residues. Looked up from germline, CDR1 is SQVTM and CDR2 is ANQGSEA. CDR3 in amino acids: CSVRQLEGYTF. The CDR3 region has the DNA TGCAGCGTCCGGCAATTGGAGGGCTACACCTTC.

The chain links TRBV6-6 to TRBJ1-5, with D perhaps TRBD1 (5 bases). CDR1 MNHNY and CDR2 SVGAGI come from the germline V gene (reference sequence). CDR3 length equals 15 residues. V was clipped by 0 bases and J by 6 bases, with 12 bases between them. The chain's CDR3 is CASSYSGTGGQPQHF. DNA of the CDR3: TGTGCCAGCAGTTACTCCGGGACCGGAGGTCAGCCCCAGCATTTT.

V usage is TRBV5-4 and J usage is TRBJ2-5; 9 bases are shared with TRBD2. This CDR3 has 15 residues. Germline V CDR1 and CDR2: SGHNT, YYREEE (reference sequence). With V trimmed by 4 bases and J by 5 bases, 9 bases remained unmatched. CDR3 DNA: TGTGCCAGCAGCCCGGTAGGGACTAGCTTTGAGACCCAGTACTTC. Its protein product is CASSPVGTSFETQYF.

This rearrangement joins TRBV28 to TRBJ2-1, with TRBD2 matching 11 bases. CDR1 MDHEN and CDR2 SYDVKM come from the germline V gene. This CDR3 spans 16 amino acids. The V and J ends lost 5 bases and 9 bases, in that order; junction bases with no gene match: 12. The CDR3 is CASSAELAGVYGEQFF. In DNA form, the CDR3 reads TGTGCCAGCAGTGCCGAACTAGCGGGAGTCTATGGTGAGCAGTTCTTC. The full variable domain, rest sourced from reference TRBV28 and TRBJ2-1, is DVKVTQSSRYLVKRTGEKVFLECVQDMDHENMFWYRQDPGLGLRLIYFSYDVKMKEKGDIPEGYSVSREKKERFSLILESASTNQTSMYLCASSAELAGVYGEQFFGPGTRLTVL.

This clone has ten or more counts. This chain joins TRBV9 and TRBJ2-1, with a weak D call TRBD1 (6 bases). CDR3 length: 14 residues. V was cut by 4 bases and J by 6 bases, with 14 bases left in between. Looked up from germline, CDR1 is SGDLS and CDR2 is YYNGEE. CDR3 sequence reads: CASSLQGSANEQFF. In DNA, the CDR3 is TGTGCCAGCAGCCTTCAGGGGTCAGCCAATGAGCAGTTCTTC.

V usage is TRBV7-3 and J usage is TRBJ2-1; D tentatively reads TRBD1 or TRBD2 (5 bases each). CDR3 length equals 13 residues. V was shortened by 1 base and J by 12 bases, with 13 bases between the two germline ends. Germline V CDR1 and CDR2: SGHTA, FQGTGA. The CDR3 sequence is CASSLIEGSGQFF. CDR3 nucleotide sequence: TGTGCCAGCAGCTTAATTGAGGGGTCGGGGCAGTTCTTC.

The chain combines TRBV5-3 with TRBJ2-3, with D possibly being TRBD2 (5 bases). TRBV5-3 is reported as an ORF; its role is uncertain. The CDR3 contains 15 residues. V was pared by 4 bases and J by 1 base, with 13 bases between. The CDR3, as DNA: TGTGCCAGAAGCCCCCAGGAGGCTGGCACAGATACGCAGTATTTT. This translates into CARSPQEAGTDTQYF.

The V gene is TRBV7-9, the J gene TRBJ2-1; D is perhaps TRBD2 (6 bases). Germline CDR1 is SEHNR and CDR2 is FQNEAQ (reference sequence). The CDR3 runs to 15 residues. V was trimmed by 5 bases and J by 13 bases, leaving 24 bases between them. The DNA of the CDR3 is TGTGCCAGCAGCGTAGGGACTTCTACATTACTACCACAGTTCTTC. Translation: CASSVGTSTLLPQFF.

The chain couples TRBV7-3 to TRBJ2-2, with D tentatively TRBD2 (6 bases). CDR1 is SGHTA, CDR2 FQGTGA, per germline. V was trimmed by 3 bases and J by 5 bases, leaving 19 bases between them. CDR3 size: 17 residues. In DNA form, the CDR3 reads TGTGCCAGCAGCTTCAGTCCGGGAGTTTTGGGGACCGGGGAGCTGTTTTTT. This gives the protein CASSFSPGVLGTGELFF.

This sequence joins TRBV9 and TRBJ2-1; TRBD2 matches 8 bases. This CDR3 region has 15 residues. The germline gives CDR1 SGDLS, CDR2 YYNGEE. J gave up 3 bases and V 3 bases, and 5 bases lay outside the gene matches. CDR3 DNA: TGTGCCAGCAGCGACGGTAGCGGGAACTACAATGAGCAGTTCTTC. It translates to CASSDGSGNYNEQFF. Combining the CDR3 with reference TRBV9 and TRBJ2-1 gives the whole variable domain DSGVTQTPKHLITATGQRVTLRCSPRSGDLSVYWYQQSLDQGLQFLIQYYNGEERAKGNILERFSAQQFPDLHSELNLSSLELGDSALYFCASSDGSGNYNEQFFGPGTRLTVL.

This chain joins TRBV11-2 and TRBJ2-3; D is unresolved. Looked up from germline, CDR1 is SGHAT and CDR2 is FQNNGV. The length of the CDR3 is 11 residues. Trimming removed 1 base at V and 10 bases at J, with 6 bases between. In DNA, the CDR3 is TGTGCCAGCAGCTTAGTAGTTTCGCAGTATTTT. Its protein product is CASSLVVSQYF.

V gene TRBV27 combines with J gene TRBJ2-7; 9 nucleotides align to TRBD1. CDR1 is MNHEY and CDR2 is SMNVEV in the germline V gene (reference sequence). The CDR3 extends over 16 amino acids. The trim removed 0 bases at V and 7 bases at J, leaving 10 bases unmatched. CDR3 region: CASSLSPRQGVGEQYF. CDR3 in DNA: TGTGCCAGCAGTTTATCTCCGAGACAGGGGGTTGGAGAGCAGTACTTC.

This clone was recorded a few times. The J gene is TRBJ2-7, the V gene TRBV2; 7 bases map to TRBD1. V shed 5 bases and J 3 bases; nucleotides not matched to a gene: 4. The length of the CDR3 is 13 residues. The V gene's germline CDR1 is SNHLY and CDR2 FYNNEI. This CDR3 reads CASSRTGDYEQYF. The CDR3 nucleotides are TGTGCCAGCAGTCGGACAGGCGACTACGAGCAGTACTTC.

This rearrangement joins TRBV30 to TRBJ2-3, with D possibly matching TRBD2 (5 bases). Germline V gene sequence: CDR1 GTSNPN, CDR2 SVGIG (reference sequence). V lost 5 bases to trimming and J lost 4 bases, with 7 bases between them. The CDR3 is 11 amino acids. CDR3: CAWAGADTQYF. The CDR3 nucleotides are TGTGCCTGGGCCGGGGCAGATACGCAGTATTTT.

The table lists this clone with a few counts. The chain uses TRBV4-3 and TRBJ1-2, with 8 bases matching TRBD1. Germline V lookup: CDR1 LGHNA, CDR2 YSLEER. The CDR3 is 14 residues long. J was trimmed by 4 bases and V by 3 bases; bases with no gene match: 4. The CDR3 DNA reads as TGCGCCAGCAGCCAGGACAGGGCGGGCTATGGCTACACCTTC. Translation gives CASSQDRAGYGYTF.

The chain is built from TRBV30 and TRBJ2-3; D possibly corresponds to TRBD1 (5 bases). CDR1 GTSNPN and CDR2 SVGIG come from the germline V gene (reference sequence). The CDR3 contains 12 residues. V lost 5 bases and J lost 2, with 8 bases in between. The CDR3: CAWGQTTDTQYF. In nucleotides, the CDR3 is TGTGCCTGGGGACAAACCACAGATACGCAGTATTTT.

This chain links TRBV7-2 with TRBJ2-7, with TRBD2 as a possible D gene (6 bases). Germline V CDR1 and CDR2: SGHTA, FQGNSA. CDR3 size: 14 residues. The germline V and J ends were trimmed by 0 bases and 7 bases, with 13 bases remaining between them. The CDR3 coding sequence is TGTGCCAGCAGCTTAGCTCCGGGAGTGCGGGAGCAGTACTTC. It encodes CASSLAPGVREQYF.

The chain joins TRBV16 to TRBJ2-2, with D possibly being TRBD2 (5 bases). This CDR3 has 16 amino acids. The germline V gene has CDR1 KGHSY and CDR2 FQNENV. V was clipped by 4 bases and J by 0 bases, with 12 bases between them. CDR3 in amino acids: CASSPKPLANTGELFF. The CDR3 nucleotides are TGTGCCAGCAGCCCAAAACCACTAGCGAACACCGGGGAGCTGTTTTTT.

The chain joins TRBV7-6 to TRBJ2-3; D remains unclear. Trimming pared 1 base from V and 5 bases from J, leaving 13 bases between. The germline gives CDR1 SGHVS, CDR2 FNYEAQ. CDR3 length: 15 residues. The CDR3, as DNA: TGTGCCAGCAGCTTAGGACCCTTACCTCGAGATACGCAGTATTTT. It specifies CASSLGPLPRDTQYF.

V usage is TRBV7-4 and J usage is TRBJ2-5; D not resolved. Between the trimmed V and J ends, which lost 2 bases and 0 bases, there was a span of 4 bases. Germline CDR1 and CDR2: SGHVT and SQSDAQ. The CDR3 contains 13 residues. The CDR3 region has the DNA TGTGCCAGCAGCTTATGGTACCAAGAGACCCAGTACTTC. As protein: CASSLWYQETQYF. Drawing the rest from reference TRBV7-4 and TRBJ2-5, the complete variable domain is GAGVSQSPRYKVAKRGRDVALRCDSISGHVTLYWYRQTLGQGSEVLTYSQSDAQRDKSGRPSGRFSAERPERSVSTLKIQRTEQGDSAVYLCASSLWYQETQYFGPGTRLLVL.

This clone came up a few times. The V and J genes are TRBV7-8 and TRBJ2-7; D remains ambiguous. CDR1 SGHVS and CDR2 FQNEAQ come from the germline V gene. The CDR3 runs 14 residues. The V end was cut by 1 base, the J end by 2 bases, with 9 bases between. The CDR3, as DNA: TGTGCCAGCAGCTTAGGGAACCCAACCTACGAGCAGTACTTC. Translated, it gives CASSLGNPTYEQYF.

The V call is TRBV7-9, the J call TRBJ2-1; 11 nucleotides align to TRBD2. The germline gives CDR1 SEHNR, CDR2 FQNEAQ (reference sequence). This CDR3 has 15 residues. J was trimmed by 7 bases and V by 5 bases; bases with no gene match: 7. The CDR3 here is CASSESSGRRNEQFF. In nucleotides, the CDR3 is TGTGCCAGCAGCGAATCTAGCGGGAGGCGGAATGAGCAGTTCTTC.

V gene TRBV20-1 combines with J gene TRBJ1-2; D not certain. The ends were cut back, 5 bases at V and 4 bases at J, with 8 bases in the middle. Germline V gene sequence: CDR1 DFQATT, CDR2 SNEGSKA (reference sequence). The CDR3 is 11 residues long. The CDR3 loop reads CSAGGVYGYTF. In DNA form, the CDR3 reads TGCAGTGCTGGAGGAGTCTATGGCTACACCTTC.